These 27 T cell receptor beta chains came from one sample sequenced in a study of metastatic and nonmetastatic thyroid tumors. TCRdb reanalyzed the PCR reads with MiXCR. The data show over 30,000 clones, about 29% seen once. No treatment of any kind had been given to any patient before thyroid surgery. Source material: blood. Every receptor here comes from a female donor with papillary thyroid cancer or a benign thyroid nodule (not recorded which). Some clones in this sample may be carry-over from other donors' samples.

By sample share, this clone is medium-sized. The chain has TRBV6-2 or TRBV6-3 and TRBJ2-2, with a weak D call TRBD2 (5 bases). Germline values: CDR1 MNHEY, CDR2 SVGEGT. This CDR3 is built from 14 residues. The V gene lost 0 bases and the J gene lost 7 bases, with 9 bases spanning the gap. CDR3 loop: CASSYSLEGGELFF. CDR3 in DNA: TGTGCCAGCAGTTACTCCCTAGAGGGCGGGGAGCTGTTTTTT.

Turning to this clone: This CDR3 fails to terminate in the conserved phenylalanine or tryptophan, so it likely reflects a read error. V is TRBV4-2 and J is TRBJ2-6; a possible D gene is TRBD2 (6 bases). The CDR3 contains 15 residues. V lost 3 bases and J lost 11, with 17 bases in between. Germline V gene sequence: CDR1 LGHNA, CDR2 YNFKEQ. CDR3 loop: CASSHYDSGDYVLTV. CDR3 DNA sequence: TGTGCCAGCAGCCATTACGACTCTGGGGACTACGTCCTGACTGTC.

By its share, this clone is medium-sized. V is TRBV19 and J is TRBJ2-7, with D perhaps TRBD1 (6 bases). V was cut by 5 bases and J by 3 bases, with 17 bases left in between. Germline V lookup: CDR1 LNHDA, CDR2 SQIVND (reference sequence). This CDR3 has 15 residues. The CDR3 loop is CASSAQGISFYEQYF. CDR3 nucleotide sequence: TGTGCCAGTAGTGCACAGGGAATTTCGTTCTACGAGCAGTACTTC.

At least ten counts were recorded for this clone. V usage is TRBV27 and J usage is TRBJ2-1, with a tentative D call TRBD1 (7 bases). This CDR3 has 15 residues. The V end lost 3 bases, the J end lost 6 bases, and 15 bases lay between the germline ends. Germline CDR1 and CDR2: MNHEY and SMNVEV (reference sequence). The CDR3 DNA is TGTGCCAGCAGTTTGACTAGGGGGCTTCTCAATGAGCAGTTCTTC. Protein product: CASSLTRGLLNEQFF.

The CDR3 loop reads CASRPEYMNSPLHF. The CDR3 coding sequence is TGTGCCAGCAGACCAGAGTATATGAATTCACCCCTCCACTTT. The chain carries TRBV12-3 or TRBV12-4 and TRBJ1-6; D not certain. V lost 6 bases to trimming and J lost 7 bases, with 13 bases between them. The CDR3 consists of 14 residues.

The table lists this clone with many counts. CDR3 amino acids: CSASQVLSGNTIYF. The CDR3 DNA sequence: TGCAGTGCTTCACAGGTCCTCTCTGGAAACACCATATATTTT. The gene calls are TRBV20-1 and TRBJ1-3; tentatively, D is TRBD1 (5 bases). CDR3 length: 14 residues. CDR1 is DFQATT and CDR2 is SNEGSKA in the germline V gene (reference sequence). Trimming pared 5 bases from V and 0 bases from J, leaving 11 bases between.

This clone appeared a few times. The genes are TRBV6-1 and TRBJ1-5; D remains unclear. The CDR3 contains 14 residues. The germline V and J ends were trimmed by 7 bases and 3 bases, with 13 bases remaining between them. Germline V gene data show CDR1 as MNHNS and CDR2 as SASEGT. Here the CDR3 reads CASMGDVYNQPQHF. The CDR3 coding sequence is TGTGCCAGCATGGGCGACGTTTACAATCAGCCCCAGCATTTT.

The rearrangement joins TRBV20-1 to TRBJ2-3; 7 bases align to TRBD1. This CDR3 is 13 amino acids long. The junction had 8 bases not matched to a gene; V was cut back by 6 bases and J by 5 bases. The germline gives CDR1 DFQATT, CDR2 SNEGSKA (reference sequence). The CDR3 region is CSATGDAEDTQYF. The DNA for the CDR3 is TGCAGTGCAACAGGGGATGCTGAAGATACGCAGTATTTT.

This clone came up many times. The V gene is TRBV27, the J gene TRBJ2-1; TRBD1 or TRBD2 may be the D gene (6 bases each). V was cut by 7 bases and J by 8 bases, with 18 bases left in between. The CDR3 has 14 amino acids. Germline CDR1 reads MNHEY; CDR2 reads SMNVEV (reference sequence). The CDR3 DNA reads TGTGCCAGCAAAAAGGGGGGTTCTCTCGATGAGCAGTTCTTC. It is translated as CASKKGGSLDEQFF.

This clone was observed at least ten times. The chain uses TRBV5-4 and TRBJ1-1, with TRBD1 as a possible D gene (5 bases). V lost 0 bases, J lost 0 bases, and 9 bases lay in between. The germline gives CDR1 SGHNT, CDR2 YYREEE (reference sequence). This CDR3 region has 15 residues. The CDR3 protein is CASSLGKGVNTEAFF. The CDR3 nucleotides are TGTGCCAGCAGCTTGGGTAAAGGGGTGAACACTGAAGCTTTCTTT.

There are many counts of this clone. The chain links TRBV7-2 to TRBJ2-1; the D is unclear. Trimming cost V 1 base and J 8 bases, with 12 bases left between them. Germline lookup yields CDR1 SGHTA and CDR2 FQGNSA. The CDR3 consists of 14 residues. DNA of the CDR3: TGTGCCAGCAGCTTAGACCCCCTTGCGGATGAGCAGTTCTTC. Amino acids: CASSLDPLADEQFF.

This clone has ten or more counts. In the same sample, other DNA sequences code for this CDR3. The V and J genes are TRBV9 and TRBJ2-3; possibly TRBD2 for D (7 bases). Between the trimmed V and J ends, which lost 0 bases and 4 bases, there was a span of 15 bases. The CDR3 has 16 amino acids. CDR1 is SGDLS, CDR2 YYNGEE, per germline. As DNA, the CDR3 is TGTGCCAGCAGCGTAGGAGGGGGGGGCATCTCAGATACGCAGTATTTT. Translated: CASSVGGGGISDTQYF.

The V and J genes are TRBV6-1 and TRBJ2-7; TRBD1 agrees at 9 bases. Germline V CDR1 and CDR2: MNHNS, SASEGT. Trimming took 6 bases from V and 6 from J; bases not matched to a gene: 15. The CDR3 runs to 16 residues. The CDR3 is CASREYGQGLMGEQYF. CDR3 in DNA: TGTGCCAGCAGGGAGTACGGACAGGGGTTAATGGGCGAGCAGTACTTC.

The V gene is TRBV12-5, the J gene TRBJ2-1; 13 bases agree with TRBD2. Germline V gene sequence: CDR1 LGHNT, CDR2 FRNRAP. This CDR3 contains 19 residues. V was clipped by 3 bases and J by 2 bases; unmatched bases: 10. The CDR3 nucleotides are TGTGCTAGTGGTTTTCTTCGGACTAGCGGGAGTGGTACCTACAATGAGCAGTTCTTC. Protein sequence: CASGFLRTSGSGTYNEQFF.

This clone was seen more than once but under ten times. The chain couples TRBV6-5 to TRBJ2-7; tentative D call: TRBD1 (6 bases). The CDR3 loop spans 16 amino acids. V was shortened by 3 bases and J by 2 bases, with 17 bases between the two germline ends. Germline V gives CDR1 MNHEY, CDR2 SVGAGI. The CDR3 spells CASSYIGTLRPYEQYF. The CDR3 DNA reads as TGTGCCAGCAGTTATATCGGGACACTCAGACCCTACGAGCAGTACTTC.

The chain couples TRBV28 to TRBJ1-2; 9 bases are shared with TRBD1. Per germline, CDR1 MDHEN and CDR2 SYDVKM. V trimming: 10 bases; J trimming: 8 bases; junction bases outside the gene matches: 11. CDR3 size: 13 residues. The CDR3 DNA sequence: TGTGCCATCAGCGGGACAGGGCAAGTAGGCTACACCTTC. This translates into CAISGTGQVGYTF.

This clone was observed many times. This may be a read error, as it is one base from a much larger clone. It is likely a read error, because the conserved phenylalanine at the end of the CDR3 is missing. The chain has TRBV28 and TRBJ1-2; perhaps TRBD1 as D (5 bases). The CDR3 is made up of 13 amino acids. V was trimmed by 1 base and J by 4 bases, leaving 7 bases between them. Germline CDR1 MDHEN, CDR2 SYDVKM. The CDR3 DNA reads as TGTGCCAGCAGTTTATCGGGGCTCTATGGCTACACCCTC. Amino acids: CASSLSGLYGYTL.

This clone was observed at least ten times. A much larger clone lies one base from this, so it may be a read error. The genes are TRBV7-3 and TRBJ1-2, with a possible D match to TRBD1 (5 bases). The CDR3 extends over 13 amino acids. The V end was cut by 3 bases, the J end by 7 bases, with 12 bases between. The germline V gene encodes CDR1 SGHTA and CDR2 FQGTGA. The CDR3 here is CASSFGQGVGYTF. DNA for the CDR3: TGTGCCAGCAGCTTTGGGCAGGGAGTTGGCTACACCTTC. Complete variable domain (other parts from reference TRBV7-3 and TRBJ1-2): GAGVSQTPSNKVTEKGKYVELRCDPISGHTALYWYRQSLGQGPEFLIYFQGTGAADDSGLPNDRFFAVRPEGSVSTLKIQRTERGDSAVYLCASSFGQGVGYTFGSGTRLTVV.

This clone has a count of ten or more. The gene calls are TRBV5-1 and TRBJ2-1, with D perhaps matching TRBD1 (6 bases). V lost 7 bases and J lost 5, with 13 bases in between. The CDR3 totals 13 residues. The germline CDR1 and CDR2 sequences are SGHRS and YFSETQ. CDR3 DNA: TGCGCCAGCTCCCGACAGGTTAACAATGAGCAGTTCTTC. It codes for CASSRQVNNEQFF. Using reference TRBV5-1 and TRBJ2-1 for the parts outside the CDR3, the full variable domain is KAGVTQTPRYLIKTRGQQVTLSCSPISGHRSVSWYQQTPGQGLQFLFEYFSETQRNKGNFPGRFSGRQFSNSRSEMNVSTLELGDSALYLCASSRQVNNEQFFGPGTRLTVL.

This clone was observed many times. This chain uses TRBV13 with TRBJ1-4, with D perhaps matching TRBD1 (5 bases). From germline, CDR1 is PRHDT and CDR2 FYEKMQ (reference sequence). The CDR3 runs to 16 residues. Trimming took 5 bases from V and 8 from J, leaving 21 bases between them. DNA for the CDR3: TGTGCCAGCAGCCGAAATGGGGGGGGAAGGCGAGAAAAACTGTTTTTT. Translation: CASSRNGGGRREKLFF.

The J gene is TRBJ1-2, the V gene TRBV30, with 7 bases aligning to TRBD1. Germline V gives CDR1 GTSNPN, CDR2 SVGIG (reference sequence). CDR3 length equals 10 residues. Trimming took 7 bases from V and 8 from J; bases not matched to a gene: 4. CDR3 protein: CALYRGGYTF. The CDR3 region has the DNA TGTGCCTTATACAGGGGCGGCTACACCTTC.

The sample holds many counts of this clone. The chain carries TRBV20-1 and TRBJ2-1; D is uncertain. Germline lookup yields CDR1 DFQATT and CDR2 SNEGSKA (reference sequence). Trimming cost V 2 bases and J 3 bases, with 14 bases left between them. CDR3 length equals 15 residues. In nucleotides, the CDR3 is TGCAGTGCTAGACCTATAGAATCTCTCTACAATGAGCAGTTCTTC. It encodes CSARPIESLYNEQFF.

This clone turned up a few times. CDR3 protein: CASTLTGKGNTIYF. The DNA of the CDR3 is TGTGCCAGCACCCTGACAGGGAAAGGAAACACCATATATTTT. This chain uses TRBV12-3 or TRBV12-4 with TRBJ1-3; 7 bases are shared with TRBD1. CDR3 length equals 14 residues. Unmatched junction bases numbered 7, after V lost 7 bases and J lost 4 bases.

By share of the sample, this clone is medium-sized. This rearrangement joins TRBV20-1 to TRBJ2-7, with D unclear. CDR3 length equals 12 residues. V gave up 5 bases and J gave up 1 base, with 9 bases separating them. Germline loops: CDR1 DFQATT, CDR2 SNEGSKA (reference sequence). Here the CDR3 reads CSAYDNSYEQYF. The CDR3 bases are TGCAGTGCTTACGACAATTCCTACGAGCAGTACTTC.

This sequence joins TRBV6-6 and TRBJ2-3, with D maybe TRBD2 (5 bases). From germline, CDR1 is MNHNY and CDR2 SVGAGI (reference sequence). V was cut by 0 bases and J by 5 bases, with 15 bases left in between. The CDR3 length is 16 residues. The CDR3 here is CASSYSRRVGIDTQYF. CDR3 DNA sequence: TGTGCCAGCAGTTACTCGCGTCGAGTCGGGATAGATACGCAGTATTTT.

Comments on this clone: This may come from a read error, since a much larger clone is one base off. The identical CDR3 is also encoded by other nucleotide sequences in the sample. This chain connects TRBV4-2 to TRBJ2-7; 9 nucleotides align to TRBD1. The CDR3 contains 15 residues. The V gene's germline CDR1 is LGHNA and CDR2 YNFKEQ. With 3 bases clipped from V and 2 bases from J, the junction kept 5 bases outside the gene matches. The CDR3 reads CASSQEGQGPYEQYF. CDR3 sequence (DNA): TGTGCCAGCAGCCAGGAGGGACAGGGACCCTACGAGCAGTACTTC.

CDR3: CASSPRGRMDQPQHF. The CDR3 coding sequence is TGTGCCAGCTCACCACGGGGGAGGATGGATCAGCCCCAGCATTTT. This sequence joins TRBV18 and TRBJ1-5; D may be TRBD1 (5 bases). The CDR3 runs 15 residues. Trimming took off 1 base at V and 5 bases at J, with 12 bases between the two ends. CDR1 and CDR2 from the germline V gene are KGHSH and LQKENI.